This entry lists 7 T cell receptor beta chains sequenced from one sample in a study of cytomegalovirus exposure and HLA in healthy donors. The method was immunoSEQ multiplex PCR; TCRdb's version includes in-frame clones alone and lacks a portion of them. Altogether about 200,000 clones are present, about three quarters being singletons, with the ten largest covering 0.95% to 1.5%. The sequenced sample consisted of PBMCs. Receptors originate from a woman aged 25 to 39 in good health and CMV-seronegative.

This clone was seen more than once but under ten times. This chain uses TRBV2 with TRBJ1-4; tentatively, D is TRBD1 (5 bases). CDR1 and CDR2 (germline): SNHLY, FYNNEI. V shed 8 bases and J shed 4 bases, with 17 bases lying between them. CDR3 size: 15 residues. DNA of the CDR3: TGTGCCAGCCTGGGGCCTCACAAGGGTAATGAAAAACTGTTTTTT. Translated: CASLGPHKGNEKLFF.

The rearrangement links TRBV5-1 to TRBJ1-1; 7 nucleotides line up with TRBD1. Germline CDR1 reads SGHRS; CDR2 reads YFSETQ. After removal of 4 bases from V and 1 base from J, the junction contained 4 bases not matched to a gene. The CDR3 runs 14 residues. The CDR3 protein is CASSPGGGNTEAFF. In DNA, the CDR3 is TGCGCCAGCAGCCCAGGGGGAGGGAACACTGAAGCTTTCTTT.

The rearrangement joins TRBV9 to TRBJ2-1; D is undetermined. CDR1 is SGDLS, CDR2 YYNGEE, per germline. The CDR3 has 15 amino acids. The V end was cut by 0 bases, the J end by 8 bases, with 15 bases between. CDR3 sequence: CASSVGPITPDEQFF. The CDR3, as DNA: TGTGCCAGCAGCGTAGGCCCCATCACGCCGGATGAGCAGTTCTTC.

This clone was observed a handful of times. The chain has TRBV5-1 and TRBJ2-7, with a weak D call TRBD2 (6 bases). The CDR3 runs to 14 residues. The germline V gene encodes CDR1 SGHRS and CDR2 YFSETQ. Trimming left V 2 bases short and J 3 bases short, with 12 bases between. CDR3 amino acids: CASSLVSEGYEQYF. The CDR3 nucleotides read TGCGCCAGCAGCTTAGTGTCGGAGGGCTACGAGCAGTACTTC.

The CDR3 nucleotides read TGTGCCAGCACCACTAGCGGCCGGTGGAAGACCCAGTACTTC. Amino acid sequence: CASTTSGRWKTQYF. V is TRBV6-5 and J is TRBJ2-5, with TRBD2 matching over 8 bases. Germline lookup yields CDR1 MNHEY and CDR2 SVGAGI. This CDR3 is 14 amino acids long. The trim removed 7 bases at V and 6 bases at J, leaving 10 bases unmatched.

The chain employs TRBV29-1 and TRBJ2-5, with D maybe TRBD1 (5 bases). The length of the CDR3 is 12 residues. V was shortened by 7 bases and J by 4 bases, with 13 bases between the two germline ends. Germline V gives CDR1 SQVTM, CDR2 ANQGSEA. This CDR3 reads CSALDQGETQYF. The CDR3 DNA reads TGCAGCGCCCTGGATCAGGGAGAGACCCAGTACTTC.

This chain joins TRBV18 and TRBJ1-5, with 7 bases that match TRBD1. After removal of 6 bases from V and 6 bases from J, the junction contained 11 bases not matched to a gene. Germline lookup yields CDR1 KGHSH and CDR2 LQKENI. The CDR3 spans 15 residues. CDR3 coding DNA: TGTGCCAGCTCGTACACAGGGGTGAGGGCTCAGCCCCAGCATTTT. Protein sequence: CASSYTGVRAQPQHF. Together with reference TRBV18 and TRBJ1-5, the CDR3 gives the full variable domain: NAGVMQNPRHLVRRRGQEARLRCSPMKGHSHVYWYRQLPEEGLKFMVYLQKENIIDESGMPKERFSAEFPKEGPSILRIQQVVRGDSAAYFCASSYTGVRAQPQHFGDGTRLSIL.